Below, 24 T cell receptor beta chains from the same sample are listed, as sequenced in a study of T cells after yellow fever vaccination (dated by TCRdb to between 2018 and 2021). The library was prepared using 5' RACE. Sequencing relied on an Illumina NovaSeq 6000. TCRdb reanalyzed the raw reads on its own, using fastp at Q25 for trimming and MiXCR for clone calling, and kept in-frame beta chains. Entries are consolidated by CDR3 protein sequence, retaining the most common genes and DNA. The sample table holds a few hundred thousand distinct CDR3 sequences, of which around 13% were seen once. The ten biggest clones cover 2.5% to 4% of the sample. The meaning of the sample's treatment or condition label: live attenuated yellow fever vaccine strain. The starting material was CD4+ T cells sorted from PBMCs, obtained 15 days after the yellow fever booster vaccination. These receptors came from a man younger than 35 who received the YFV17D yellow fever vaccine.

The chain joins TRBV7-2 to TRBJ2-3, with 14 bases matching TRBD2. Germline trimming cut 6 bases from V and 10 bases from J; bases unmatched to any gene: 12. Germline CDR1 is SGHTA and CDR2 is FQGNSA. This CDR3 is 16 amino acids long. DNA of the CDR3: TGTGCCAGCAGGAAAAGAGGACTAGCGGGGGGCCTGGCGCAGTATTTT. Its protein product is CASRKRGLAGGLAQYF.

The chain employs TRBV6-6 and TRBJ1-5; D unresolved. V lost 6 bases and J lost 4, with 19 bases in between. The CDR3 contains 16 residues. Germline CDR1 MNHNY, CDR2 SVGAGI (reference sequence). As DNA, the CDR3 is TGTGCCAGCAGAGATTATACGAGTCTCCGGAATCAGCCCCAGCATTTT. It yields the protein CASRDYTSLRNQPQHF.

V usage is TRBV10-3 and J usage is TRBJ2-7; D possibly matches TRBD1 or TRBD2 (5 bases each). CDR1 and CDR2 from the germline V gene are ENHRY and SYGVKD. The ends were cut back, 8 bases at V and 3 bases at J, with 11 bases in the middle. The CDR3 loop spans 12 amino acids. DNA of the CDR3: TGTGCCATCGGGGGTCAGATCTACGAGCAGTACTTC. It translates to CAIGGQIYEQYF.

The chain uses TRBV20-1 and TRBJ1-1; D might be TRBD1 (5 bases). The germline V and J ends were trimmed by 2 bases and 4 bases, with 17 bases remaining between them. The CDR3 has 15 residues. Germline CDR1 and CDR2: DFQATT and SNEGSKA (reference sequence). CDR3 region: CSARPTGGLFTEAFF. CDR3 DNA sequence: TGCAGTGCTAGACCTACGGGGGGTTTGTTCACTGAAGCTTTCTTT.

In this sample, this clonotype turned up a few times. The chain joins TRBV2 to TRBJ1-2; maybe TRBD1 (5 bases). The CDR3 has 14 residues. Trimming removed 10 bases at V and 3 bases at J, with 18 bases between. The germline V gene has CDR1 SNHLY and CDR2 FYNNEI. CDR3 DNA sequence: TGTGCCACGCTACAGGAGTACGGGGACTATGGCTACACCTTC. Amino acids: CATLQEYGDYGYTF.

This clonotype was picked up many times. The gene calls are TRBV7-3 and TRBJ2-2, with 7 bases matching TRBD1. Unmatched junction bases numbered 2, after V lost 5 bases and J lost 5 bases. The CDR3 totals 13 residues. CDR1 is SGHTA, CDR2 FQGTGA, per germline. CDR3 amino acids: CASSRDRTGELFF. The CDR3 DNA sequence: TGTGCCAGCAGCCGGGACAGAACCGGGGAGCTGTTTTTT.

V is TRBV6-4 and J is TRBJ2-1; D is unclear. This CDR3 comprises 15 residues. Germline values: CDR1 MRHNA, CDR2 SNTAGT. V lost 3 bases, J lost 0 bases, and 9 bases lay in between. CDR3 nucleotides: TGTGCCAGCAGTGATGGCCGGGCCTCCTACAATGAGCAGTTCTTC. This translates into CASSDGRASYNEQFF.

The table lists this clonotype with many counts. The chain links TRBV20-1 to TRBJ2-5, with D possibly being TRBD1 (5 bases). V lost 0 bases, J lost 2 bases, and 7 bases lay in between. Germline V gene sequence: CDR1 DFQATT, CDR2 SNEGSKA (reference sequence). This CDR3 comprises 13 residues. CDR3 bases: TGCAGTGCTAGAGATCCAGGGCAAGAGACCCAGTACTTC. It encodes CSARDPGQETQYF.

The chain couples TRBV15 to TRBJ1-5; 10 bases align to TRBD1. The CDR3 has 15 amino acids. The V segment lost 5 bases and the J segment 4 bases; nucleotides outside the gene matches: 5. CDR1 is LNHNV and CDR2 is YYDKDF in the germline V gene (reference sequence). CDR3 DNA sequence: TGTGCCACCAGCGTCGGGACAGGGGTAAATCAGCCCCAGCATTTT. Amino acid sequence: CATSVGTGVNQPQHF. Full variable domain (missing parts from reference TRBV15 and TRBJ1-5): DAMVIQNPRYQVTQFGKPVTLSCSQTLNHNVMYWYQQKSSQAPKLLFHYYDKDFNNEADTPDNFQSRRPNTSFCFLDIRSPGLGDTAMYLCATSVGTGVNQPQHFGDGTRLSIL.

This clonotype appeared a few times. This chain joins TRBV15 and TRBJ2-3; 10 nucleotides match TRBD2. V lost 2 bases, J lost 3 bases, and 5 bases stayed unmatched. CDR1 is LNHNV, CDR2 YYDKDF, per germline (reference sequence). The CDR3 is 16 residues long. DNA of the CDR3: TGTGCCACCAGCAGATCCCCGGGACTAGCGACAGATACGCAGTATTTT. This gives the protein CATSRSPGLATDTQYF.

DNA for the CDR3: TGCAGTGCTTTCGGGGTGAATCAGCCCCAGCATTTT. Protein: CSAFGVNQPQHF. The V call is TRBV20-1, the J call TRBJ1-5; no clear D gene. Germline-derived CDR1 and CDR2 are DFQATT and SNEGSKA (reference sequence). The length of the CDR3 is 12 residues. Trimming left V 5 bases short and J 4 bases short, with 9 bases between.

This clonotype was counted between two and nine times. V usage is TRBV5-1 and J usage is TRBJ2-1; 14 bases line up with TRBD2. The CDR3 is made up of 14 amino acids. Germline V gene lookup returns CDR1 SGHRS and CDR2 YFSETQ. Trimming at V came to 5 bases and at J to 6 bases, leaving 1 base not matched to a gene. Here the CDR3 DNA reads TGCGCCAGCAGGGGGACTAGCGGGGGCAATGAGCAGTTCTTC. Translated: CASRGTSGGNEQFF.

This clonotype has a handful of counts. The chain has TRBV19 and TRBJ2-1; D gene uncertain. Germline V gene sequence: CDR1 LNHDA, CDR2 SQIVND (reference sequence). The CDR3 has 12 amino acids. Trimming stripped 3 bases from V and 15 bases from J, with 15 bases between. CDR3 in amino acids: CASSIADSYRFF. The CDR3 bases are TGTGCCAGTAGTATTGCCGACTCGTACCGGTTCTTC. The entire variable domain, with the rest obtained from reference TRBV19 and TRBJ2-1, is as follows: DGGITQSPKYLFRKEGQNVTLSCEQNLNHDAMYWYRQDPGQGLRLIYYSQIVNDFQKGDIAEGYSVSREKKESFPLTVTSAQKNPTAFYLCASSIADSYRFFGPGTRLTVL.

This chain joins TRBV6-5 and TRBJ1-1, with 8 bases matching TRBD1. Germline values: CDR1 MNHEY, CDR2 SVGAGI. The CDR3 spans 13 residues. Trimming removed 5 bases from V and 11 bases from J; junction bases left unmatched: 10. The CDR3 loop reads CASSPRTGRTAFF. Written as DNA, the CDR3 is TGTGCCAGCAGTCCCCGGACAGGGCGGACGGCTTTCTTT.

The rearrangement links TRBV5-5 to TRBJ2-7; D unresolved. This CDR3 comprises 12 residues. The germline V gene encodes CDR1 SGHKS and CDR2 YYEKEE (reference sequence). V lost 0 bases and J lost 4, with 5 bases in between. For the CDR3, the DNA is TGTGCCAGCAGCTTGGAGACTTACGAGCAGTACGTC. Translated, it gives CASSLETYEQYV.

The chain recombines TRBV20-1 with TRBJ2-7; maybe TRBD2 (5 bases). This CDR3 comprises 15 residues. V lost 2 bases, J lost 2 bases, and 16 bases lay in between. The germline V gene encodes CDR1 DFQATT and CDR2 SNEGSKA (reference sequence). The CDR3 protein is CSARPSGILTYEQYF. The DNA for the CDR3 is TGCAGTGCTAGACCTTCCGGGATCCTAACCTACGAGCAGTACTTC.

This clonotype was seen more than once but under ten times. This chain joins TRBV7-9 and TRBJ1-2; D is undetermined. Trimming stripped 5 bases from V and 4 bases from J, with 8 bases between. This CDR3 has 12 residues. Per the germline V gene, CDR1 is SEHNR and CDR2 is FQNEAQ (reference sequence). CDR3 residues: CASSPVAYGYTF. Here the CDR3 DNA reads TGTGCCAGCAGCCCCGTGGCCTATGGCTACACCTTC.

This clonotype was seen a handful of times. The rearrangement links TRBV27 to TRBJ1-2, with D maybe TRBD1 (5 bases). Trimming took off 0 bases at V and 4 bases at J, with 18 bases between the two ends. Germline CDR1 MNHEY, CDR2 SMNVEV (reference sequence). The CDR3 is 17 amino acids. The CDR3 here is CASSLSGRGGLVYGYTF. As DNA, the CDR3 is TGTGCCAGCAGTTTATCTGGAAGGGGAGGTTTGGTCTATGGCTACACCTTC.

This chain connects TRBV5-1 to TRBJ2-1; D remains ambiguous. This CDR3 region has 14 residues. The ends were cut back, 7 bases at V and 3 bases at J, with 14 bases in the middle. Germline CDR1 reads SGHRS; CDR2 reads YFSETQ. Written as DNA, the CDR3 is TGCGCCAGCCAGGATATAGTTCTCTACAATGAGCAGTTCTTC. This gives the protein CASQDIVLYNEQFF.

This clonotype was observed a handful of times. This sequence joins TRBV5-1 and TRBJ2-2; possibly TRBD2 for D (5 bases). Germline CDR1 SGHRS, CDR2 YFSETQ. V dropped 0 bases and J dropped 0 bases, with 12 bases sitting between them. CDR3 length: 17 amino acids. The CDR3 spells CASSLDVPGSNTGELFF. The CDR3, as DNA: TGCGCCAGCAGCTTGGATGTGCCGGGGTCGAACACCGGGGAGCTGTTTTTT.

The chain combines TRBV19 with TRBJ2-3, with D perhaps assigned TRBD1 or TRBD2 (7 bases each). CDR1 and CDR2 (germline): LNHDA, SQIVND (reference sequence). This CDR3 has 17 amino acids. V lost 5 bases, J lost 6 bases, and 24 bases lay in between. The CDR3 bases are TGTGCCAGTAGTTACCCCCAGGGGGGGGGCCCGAGGGATACGCAGTATTTT. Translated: CASSYPQGGGPRDTQYF.

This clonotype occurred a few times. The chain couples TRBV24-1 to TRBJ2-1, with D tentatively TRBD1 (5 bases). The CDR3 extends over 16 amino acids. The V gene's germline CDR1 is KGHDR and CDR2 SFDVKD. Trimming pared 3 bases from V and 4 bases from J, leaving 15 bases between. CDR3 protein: CATSDERDSVYNEQFF. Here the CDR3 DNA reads TGTGCCACCAGTGATGAACGTGACAGCGTTTACAATGAGCAGTTCTTC.

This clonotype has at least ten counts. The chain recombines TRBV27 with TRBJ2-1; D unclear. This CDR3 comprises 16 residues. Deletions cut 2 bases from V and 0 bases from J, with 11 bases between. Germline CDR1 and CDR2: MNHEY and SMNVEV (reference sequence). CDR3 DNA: TGTGCCAGCAGTTTACAGGCGATCTCCTCCTACAATGAGCAGTTCTTC. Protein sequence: CASSLQAISSYNEQFF.

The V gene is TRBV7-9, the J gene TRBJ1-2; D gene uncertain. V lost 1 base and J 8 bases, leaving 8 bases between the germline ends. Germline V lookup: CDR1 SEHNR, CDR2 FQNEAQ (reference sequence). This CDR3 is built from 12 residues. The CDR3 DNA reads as TGTGCCAGCAGCTTAGTTGGGGAGGGCTACACCTTC. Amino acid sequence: CASSLVGEGYTF. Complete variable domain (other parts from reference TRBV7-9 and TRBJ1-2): DTGVSQNPRHKITKRGQNVTFRCDPISEHNRLYWYRQTLGQGPEFLTYFQNEAQLEKSRLLSDRFSAERPKGSFSTLEIQRTEQGDSAMYLCASSLVGEGYTFGSGTRLTVV.